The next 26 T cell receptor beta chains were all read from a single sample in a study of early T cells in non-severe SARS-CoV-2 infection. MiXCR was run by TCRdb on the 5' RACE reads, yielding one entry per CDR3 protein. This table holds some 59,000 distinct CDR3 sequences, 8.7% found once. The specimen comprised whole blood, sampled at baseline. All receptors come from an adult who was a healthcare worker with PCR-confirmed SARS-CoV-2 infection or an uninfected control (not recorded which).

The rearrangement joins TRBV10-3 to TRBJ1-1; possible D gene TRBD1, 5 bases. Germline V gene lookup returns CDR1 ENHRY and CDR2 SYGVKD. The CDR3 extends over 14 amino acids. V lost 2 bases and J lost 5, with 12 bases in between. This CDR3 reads CAISEQGSWTEAFF. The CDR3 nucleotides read TGTGCCATCAGTGAGCAGGGTTCCTGGACTGAAGCTTTCTTT.

The CDR3 nucleotides are TGTGCCAGCCGATTACTAGCGGGAGCCACCCGAGGCTCCGCAGATACGCAGTATTTT. It encodes CASRLLAGATRGSADTQYF. The chain joins TRBV2 to TRBJ2-3, with TRBD2 matching 11 bases. The germline V gene has CDR1 SNHLY and CDR2 FYNNEI. CDR3 length equals 19 residues. The V gene end was trimmed by 8 bases and the J gene end by 4 bases; junction bases not matched to a gene: 20.

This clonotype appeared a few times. As DNA, the CDR3 is TGTGCCAGCTCACCTACAGGGGAAGATCAGCCCCAGCATTTT. Its protein product is CASSPTGEDQPQHF. The chain has TRBV18 and TRBJ1-5, with 7 bases identical to TRBD1. The length of the CDR3 is 14 residues. V dropped 3 bases and J dropped 5; count of bases not matched to a gene: 4. Germline V gives CDR1 KGHSH, CDR2 LQKENI.

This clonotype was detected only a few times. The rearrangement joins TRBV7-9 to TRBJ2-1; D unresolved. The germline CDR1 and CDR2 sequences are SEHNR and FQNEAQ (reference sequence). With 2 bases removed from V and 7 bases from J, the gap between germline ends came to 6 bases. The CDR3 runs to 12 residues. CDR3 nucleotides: TGTGCCAGCAGCTTACTGGATAATGAGCAGTTCTTC. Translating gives CASSLLDNEQFF.

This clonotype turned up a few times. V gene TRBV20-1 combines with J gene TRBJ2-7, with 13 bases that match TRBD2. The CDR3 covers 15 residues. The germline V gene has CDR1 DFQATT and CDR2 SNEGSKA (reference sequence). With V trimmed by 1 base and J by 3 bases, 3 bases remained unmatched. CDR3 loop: CSARGLAGGLYEQYF. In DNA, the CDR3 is TGCAGTGCTAGAGGACTAGCGGGGGGCCTCTACGAGCAGTACTTC.

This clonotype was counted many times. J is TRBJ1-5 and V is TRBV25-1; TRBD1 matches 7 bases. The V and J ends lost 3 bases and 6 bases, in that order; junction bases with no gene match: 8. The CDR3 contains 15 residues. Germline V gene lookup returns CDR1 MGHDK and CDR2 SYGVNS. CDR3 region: CASSEFDRAGQPQHF. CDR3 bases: TGTGCCAGCAGTGAGTTCGACAGGGCCGGTCAGCCCCAGCATTTT.

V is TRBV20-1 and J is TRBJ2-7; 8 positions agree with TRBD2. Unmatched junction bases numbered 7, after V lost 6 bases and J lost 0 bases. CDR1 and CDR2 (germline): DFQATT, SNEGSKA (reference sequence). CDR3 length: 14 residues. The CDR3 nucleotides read TGCAGTGCCGAGATAGCGGGGAGCTCCTACGAGCAGTACTTC. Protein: CSAEIAGSSYEQYF.

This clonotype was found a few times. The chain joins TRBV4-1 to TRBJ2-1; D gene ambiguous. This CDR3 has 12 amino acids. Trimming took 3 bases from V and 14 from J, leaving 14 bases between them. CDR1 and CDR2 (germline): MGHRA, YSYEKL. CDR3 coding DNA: TGCGCCAGCAGCCATCTCCAAGCAGGAAAGTTCTTC. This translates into CASSHLQAGKFF.

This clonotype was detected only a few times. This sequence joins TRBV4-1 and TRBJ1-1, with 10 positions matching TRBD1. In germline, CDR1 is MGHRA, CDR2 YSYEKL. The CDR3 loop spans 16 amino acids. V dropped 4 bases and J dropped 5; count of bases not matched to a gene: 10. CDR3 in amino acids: CASSPRPWGQGTEAFF. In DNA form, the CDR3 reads TGCGCCAGCAGCCCGCGTCCCTGGGGACAGGGGACTGAAGCTTTCTTT.

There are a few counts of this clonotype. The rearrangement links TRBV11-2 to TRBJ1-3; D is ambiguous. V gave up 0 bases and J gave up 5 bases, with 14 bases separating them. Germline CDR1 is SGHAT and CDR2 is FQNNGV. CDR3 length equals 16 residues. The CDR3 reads CASSLDPSASRNTIYF. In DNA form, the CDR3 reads TGTGCCAGCAGCTTAGACCCCTCAGCGTCTAGAAACACCATATATTTT.

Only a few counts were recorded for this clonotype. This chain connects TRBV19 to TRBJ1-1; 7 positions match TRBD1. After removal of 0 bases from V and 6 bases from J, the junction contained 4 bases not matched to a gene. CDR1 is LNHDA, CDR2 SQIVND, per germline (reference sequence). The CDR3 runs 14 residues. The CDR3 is CASSIDPDRAEAFF. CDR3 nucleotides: TGTGCCAGTAGTATAGATCCCGACAGGGCTGAAGCTTTCTTT.

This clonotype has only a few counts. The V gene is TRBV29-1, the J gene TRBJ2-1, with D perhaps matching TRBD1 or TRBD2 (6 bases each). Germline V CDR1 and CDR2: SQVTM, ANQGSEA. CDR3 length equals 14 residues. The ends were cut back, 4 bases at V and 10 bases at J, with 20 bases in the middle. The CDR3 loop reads CSVGGSSIGGEQFF. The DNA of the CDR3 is TGCAGCGTTGGAGGGAGCTCTATAGGGGGGGAGCAGTTCTTC.

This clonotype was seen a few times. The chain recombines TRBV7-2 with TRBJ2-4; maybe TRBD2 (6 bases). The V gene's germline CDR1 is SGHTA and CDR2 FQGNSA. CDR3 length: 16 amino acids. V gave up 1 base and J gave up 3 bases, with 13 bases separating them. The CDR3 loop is CASSLVRGWSKNIQYF. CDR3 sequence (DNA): TGTGCCAGCAGCTTAGTTCGGGGGTGGAGCAAAAACATTCAGTACTTC.

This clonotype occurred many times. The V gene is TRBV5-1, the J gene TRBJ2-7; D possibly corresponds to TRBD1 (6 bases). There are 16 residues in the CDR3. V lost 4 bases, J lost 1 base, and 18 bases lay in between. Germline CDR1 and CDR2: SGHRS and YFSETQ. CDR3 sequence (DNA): TGCGCCAGCAGCCTACAGGGACGGCAAGAATCCTACGAGCAGTACTTC. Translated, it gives CASSLQGRQESYEQYF.

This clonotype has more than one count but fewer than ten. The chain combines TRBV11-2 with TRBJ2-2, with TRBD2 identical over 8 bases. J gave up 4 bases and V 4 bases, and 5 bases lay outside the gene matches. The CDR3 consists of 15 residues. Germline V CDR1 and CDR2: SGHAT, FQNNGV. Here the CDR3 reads CASSSTSETTGELFF. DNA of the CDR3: TGTGCCAGCAGCTCGACTAGCGAAACCACCGGGGAGCTGTTTTTT.

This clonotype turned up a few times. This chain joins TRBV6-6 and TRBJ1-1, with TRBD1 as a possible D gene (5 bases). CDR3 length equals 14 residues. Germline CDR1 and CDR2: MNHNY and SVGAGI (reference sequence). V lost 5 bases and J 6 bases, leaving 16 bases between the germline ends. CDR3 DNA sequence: TGTGCCAGCAGTAGCAATTGGGGCGGCGCTGAAGCTTTCTTT. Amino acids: CASSSNWGGAEAFF.

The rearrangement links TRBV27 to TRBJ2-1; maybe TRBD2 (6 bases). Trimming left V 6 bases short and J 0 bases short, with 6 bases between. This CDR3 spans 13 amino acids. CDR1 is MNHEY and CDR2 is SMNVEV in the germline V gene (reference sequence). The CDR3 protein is CASRGGSYNEQFF. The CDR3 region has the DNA TGTGCCAGCAGGGGGGGCTCCTACAATGAGCAGTTCTTC.

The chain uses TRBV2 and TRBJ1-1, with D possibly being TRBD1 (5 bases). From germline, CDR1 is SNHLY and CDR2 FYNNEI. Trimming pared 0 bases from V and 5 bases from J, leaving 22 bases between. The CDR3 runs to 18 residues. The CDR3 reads CASSEAQARGPGRTEAFF. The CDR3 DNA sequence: TGTGCCAGCAGTGAAGCGCAAGCTCGAGGCCCAGGGAGGACTGAAGCTTTCTTT.

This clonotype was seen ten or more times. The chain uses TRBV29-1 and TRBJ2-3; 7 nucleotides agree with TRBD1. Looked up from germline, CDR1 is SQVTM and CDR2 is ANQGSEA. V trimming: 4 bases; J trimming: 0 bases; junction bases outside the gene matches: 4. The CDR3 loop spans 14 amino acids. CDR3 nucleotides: TGCAGCGTTGGGGGGACAGTCAGCACAGATACGCAGTATTTT. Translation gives CSVGGTVSTDTQYF.

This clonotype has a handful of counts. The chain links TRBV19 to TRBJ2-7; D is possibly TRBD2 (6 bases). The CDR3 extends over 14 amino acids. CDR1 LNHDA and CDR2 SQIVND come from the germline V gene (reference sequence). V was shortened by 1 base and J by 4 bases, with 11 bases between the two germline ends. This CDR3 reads CASSIAGLNYEQYF. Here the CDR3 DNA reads TGTGCCAGTAGTATAGCGGGACTGAATTACGAGCAGTACTTC.

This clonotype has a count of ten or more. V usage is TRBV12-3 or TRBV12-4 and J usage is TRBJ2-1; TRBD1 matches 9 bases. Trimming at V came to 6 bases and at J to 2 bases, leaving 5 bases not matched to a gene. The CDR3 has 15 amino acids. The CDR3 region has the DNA TGTGCCAGCAGCCTGACAGGGGGTGCCTACAATGAGCAGTTCTTC. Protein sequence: CASSLTGGAYNEQFF.

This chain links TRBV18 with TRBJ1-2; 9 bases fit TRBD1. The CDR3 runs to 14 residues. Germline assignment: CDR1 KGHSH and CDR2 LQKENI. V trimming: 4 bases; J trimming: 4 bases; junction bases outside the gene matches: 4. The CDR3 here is CASSRTGEVYGYTF. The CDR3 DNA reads TGTGCCAGCTCACGGACAGGGGAGGTCTATGGCTACACCTTC.

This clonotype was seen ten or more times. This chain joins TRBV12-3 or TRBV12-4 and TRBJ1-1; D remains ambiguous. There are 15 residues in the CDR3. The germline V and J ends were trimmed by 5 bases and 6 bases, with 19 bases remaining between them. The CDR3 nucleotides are TGTGCCAGCAGTCCTTCCACGGCGGGGAATCCTGAAGCTTTCTTT. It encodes CASSPSTAGNPEAFF.

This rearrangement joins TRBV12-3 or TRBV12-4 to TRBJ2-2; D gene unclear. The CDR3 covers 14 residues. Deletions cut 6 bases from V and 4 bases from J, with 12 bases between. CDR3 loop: CASSSIVGTGELFF. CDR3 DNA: TGTGCCAGCAGCTCCATAGTTGGCACCGGGGAGCTGTTTTTT.

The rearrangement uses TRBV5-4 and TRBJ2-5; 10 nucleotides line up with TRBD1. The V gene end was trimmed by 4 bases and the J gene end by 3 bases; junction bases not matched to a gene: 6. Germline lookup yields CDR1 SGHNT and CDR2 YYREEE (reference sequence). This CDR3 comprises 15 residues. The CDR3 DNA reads TGTGCCAGCAGCCCTGGGACAGGGGTAGAAGAGACCCAGTACTTC. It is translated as CASSPGTGVEETQYF.

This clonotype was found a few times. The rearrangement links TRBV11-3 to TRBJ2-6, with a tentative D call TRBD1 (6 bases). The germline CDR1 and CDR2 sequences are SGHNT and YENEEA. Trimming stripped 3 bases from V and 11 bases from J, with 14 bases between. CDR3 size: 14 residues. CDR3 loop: CASSFRQALDVLTF. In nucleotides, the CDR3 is TGTGCCAGCAGCTTTCGACAGGCCTTAGACGTCCTGACTTTC.